This record concerns one T cell receptor beta chain sequence. What it recognizes is unknown. The template was RNA from unsorted bulk tissue. This CDR3 is built from 14 residues. Germline values: CDR1 KGHDR, CDR2 SFDVKD. V was shortened by 5 bases and J by 16 bases, with 22 bases between the two germline ends. The data belong to a study of tumor and adjacent non-tumor tissue in lung cancer. For the study at large: On average, productive TCRbeta reads reached some 4.2 million per sample. Study observations and caveats: Tumor TCR diversity, when higher, was linked to shorter survival. In normal lung, the top 100 clones were significantly more dominant than in tumor.

Three rounds of nested PCR, following a modified ARM-PCR protocol, produced the TCRbeta library. TCRdb itself ran the multiplex PCR reads through MiXCR, one entry per CDR3 protein. The sample consists of about 200,000 distinct CDR3 sequences, approximately 74% of them appearing once. The chain couples TRBV24-1 to TRBJ2-2, with unresolved D. The specimen sequenced was lung tumor tissue. The clonotype comes from a man aged 55 to 70 with non-small cell lung cancer. The CDR3 DNA follows: TGTGCCACCAGTGGGCGACTGAACACCGGGCAGCGGTTTTTT. Protein: CATSGRLNTGQRFF.